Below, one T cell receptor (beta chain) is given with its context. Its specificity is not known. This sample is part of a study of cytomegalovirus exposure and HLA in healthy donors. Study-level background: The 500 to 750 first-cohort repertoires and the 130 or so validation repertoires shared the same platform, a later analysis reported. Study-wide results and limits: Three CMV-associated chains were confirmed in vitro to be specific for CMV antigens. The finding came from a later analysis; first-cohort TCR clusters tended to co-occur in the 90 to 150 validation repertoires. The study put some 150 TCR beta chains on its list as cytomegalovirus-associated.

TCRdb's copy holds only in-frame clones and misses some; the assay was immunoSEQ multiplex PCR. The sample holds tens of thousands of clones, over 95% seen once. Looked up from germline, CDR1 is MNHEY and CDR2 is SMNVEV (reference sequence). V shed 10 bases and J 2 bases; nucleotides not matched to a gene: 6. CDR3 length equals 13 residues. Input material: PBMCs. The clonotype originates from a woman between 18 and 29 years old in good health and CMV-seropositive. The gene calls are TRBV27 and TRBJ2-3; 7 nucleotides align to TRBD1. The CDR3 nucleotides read TGTGCCACCAAAGACAGGGTCACAGATACGCAGTATTTT. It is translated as CATKDRVTDTQYF.